Described below is a single TCR beta chain sequence and its context. The antigen is not known. This record belongs to a study of T cells expressing NK-cell markers. At the level of the study: Source material for TCR beta repertoires consisted of sorted CD3+CD56+NKG2C+, CD3+CD56+NKG2C- and CD3+CD56-NKG2C+ T cells. There were seven HCMV-seropositive donors and one seronegative donor among the eight sequenced. Whole-study findings and limits: Clones of NKG2C+ T cells that had expanded were of unclear HCMV specificity. Top CD8+ clonotypes included the dominant CD3+CD56+NKG2C+ clonotypes in roughly 6 donors.

TCRdb derives one entry per CDR3 protein from the 5' RACE reads, leaving out DNA. The sample shows around 260,000 distinct CDR3 sequences, and about 4% sits with its ten largest clones. This CDR3 has 16 residues. The germline CDR1 and CDR2 sequences are MNHEY and SVGAGI. The sequencing sample was made of blood T cells: a sorted CD56 or NKG2C T cell subset, CD4+ or CD8+ T cells, or bulk PBMC T cells (not recorded which). V gene TRBV6-5 combines with J gene TRBJ1-5. The sequence came from a woman aged 18 to 75 in good health. The CDR3 sequence: CASSYSSGSSNQPQHF.